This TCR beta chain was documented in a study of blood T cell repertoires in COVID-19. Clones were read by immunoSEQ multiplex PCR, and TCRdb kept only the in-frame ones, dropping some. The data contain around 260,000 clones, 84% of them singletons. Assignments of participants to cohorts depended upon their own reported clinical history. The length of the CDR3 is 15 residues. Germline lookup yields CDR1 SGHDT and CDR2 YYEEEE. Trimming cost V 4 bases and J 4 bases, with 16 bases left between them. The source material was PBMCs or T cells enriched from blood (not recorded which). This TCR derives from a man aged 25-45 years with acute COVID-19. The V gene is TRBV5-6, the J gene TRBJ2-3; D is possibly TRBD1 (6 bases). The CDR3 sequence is CASSPDSSGPDTQYF. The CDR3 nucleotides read TGTGCCAGCAGCCCGGACAGCTCCGGCCCAGATACGCAGTATTTT.